What follows are 21 T cell receptor beta chains derived from one specimen sequenced in a study of blood T cell repertoires in COVID-19. Assay used: immunoSEQ multiplex PCR; TCRdb lists only in-frame clones, some missing. In the table there are 250,000 to 300,000 clones, roughly 80% of which are singletons. The sample taken for sequencing was PBMCs or T cells enriched from blood (not recorded which). These receptors all come from a man aged 25-45 years with acute COVID-19.

This rearrangement joins TRBV5-6 to TRBJ1-5; 9 positions agree with TRBD1. CDR1 SGHDT and CDR2 YYEEEE come from the germline V gene. This CDR3 is 15 amino acids long. J gave up 4 bases and V 3 bases, and 5 bases lay outside the gene matches. CDR3 sequence reads: CASSWGQGGNQPQHF. The CDR3 DNA sequence: TGTGCCAGCAGCTGGGGACAGGGTGGTAATCAGCCCCAGCATTTT. Full variable domain (outside the CDR3, taken from reference TRBV5-6 and TRBJ1-5): DAGVTQSPTHLIKTRGQQVTLRCSPKSGHDTVSWYQQALGQGPQFIFQYYEEEERQRGNFPDRFSGHQFPNYSSELNVNALLLGDSALYLCASSWGQGGNQPQHFGDGTRLSIL.

This clone was seen only once. The chain is built from TRBV6-4 and TRBJ2-3; a weak D match, TRBD2 (6 bases). Trimming took 3 bases from V and 2 from J, leaving 15 bases between them. CDR1 is MRHNA and CDR2 is SNTAGT in the germline V gene. This CDR3 comprises 16 residues. The CDR3 DNA sequence: TGTGCCAGCAGTGATCGCCGGGACTCATACACAGATACGCAGTATTTT. Its protein product is CASSDRRDSYTDTQYF.

The chain is built from TRBV20-1 and TRBJ1-5; D is unclear. This CDR3 region has 15 residues. Per germline, CDR1 DFQATT and CDR2 SNEGSKA (reference sequence). V was cut by 3 bases and J by 0 bases, with 12 bases left in between. The CDR3 loop is CSASSARGSNQPQHF. The CDR3 coding sequence is TGCAGTGCTAGTTCCGCGCGAGGTAGCAATCAGCCCCAGCATTTT.

Notes on this clone: The junction differs from germline at one of its ends, possibly a read error. The chain recombines TRBV5-1 with TRBJ1-3; weak D call: TRBD1 (5 bases). CDR1 is SGHRS, CDR2 YFSETQ, per germline. The CDR3 contains 15 residues. The CDR3 coding sequence is TGTGCCAGCAGCCGTGACAGTCGCTCTGGAAACACCATATATTTT. Its protein is CASSRDSRSGNTIYF.

V and J are TRBV11-3 and TRBJ1-6; D remains ambiguous. Trimming removed 2 bases at V and 12 bases at J, with 8 bases between. Germline loops: CDR1 SGHNT, CDR2 YENEEA. The CDR3 has 12 amino acids. CDR3 amino acids: CASSLSRQPLHF. The DNA for the CDR3 is TGTGCCAGCAGCTTAAGTCGACAACCCCTCCACTTT.

The chain has TRBV30 and TRBJ1-1; D not resolved. The germline CDR1 and CDR2 sequences are GTSNPN and SVGIG (reference sequence). The CDR3 extends over 14 amino acids. V gave up 1 base and J gave up 0 bases, with 9 bases separating them. The DNA for the CDR3 is TGTGCCTGGAGTGCGGACTGGCTGAACACTGAAGCTTTCTTT. Translation gives CAWSADWLNTEAFF.

The chain employs TRBV6-1 and TRBJ1-1, with TRBD1 as a possible D gene (5 bases). Trimming removed 3 bases at V and 4 bases at J, with 12 bases between. CDR1 is MNHNS and CDR2 is SASEGT in the germline V gene. This CDR3 has 14 amino acids. The CDR3 DNA is TGTGCCAGCAGTGATCGGGGGTTAGGCACTGAAGCTTTCTTT. This codes for CASSDRGLGTEAFF.

CDR3 in amino acids: CASTMTGNNSPLHF. The CDR3 bases are TGTGCCAGCACCATGACAGGGAATAATTCACCCCTCCACTTT. The V and J genes are TRBV5-6 and TRBJ1-6; 7 positions agree with TRBD1. CDR3 size: 14 residues. CDR1 SGHDT and CDR2 YYEEEE come from the germline V gene. J lost 5 bases, V lost 6 bases, and 5 bases had no gene match.

V and J are TRBV5-1 and TRBJ2-3; unclear D gene. Germline CDR1 and CDR2: SGHRS and YFSETQ. V was cut by 2 bases and J by 2 bases, with 9 bases left in between. The CDR3 runs 14 residues. CDR3 bases: TGCGCCAGCAGCTTTACCGGAGCCACAGATACGCAGTATTTT. Translating gives CASSFTGATDTQYF. Full variable domain (outside the CDR3, taken from reference TRBV5-1 and TRBJ2-3): KAGVTQTPRYLIKTRGQQVTLSCSPISGHRSVSWYQQTPGQGLQFLFEYFSETQRNKGNFPGRFSGRQFSNSRSEMNVSTLELGDSALYLCASSFTGATDTQYFGPGTRLTVL.

The V gene is TRBV7-9, the J gene TRBJ2-2; tentatively, D is TRBD1 (6 bases). Trimming shortened V by 5 bases and J by 5 bases, and 12 bases separated the two germline ends. CDR3 size: 14 residues. CDR1 and CDR2 (germline): SEHNR, FQNEAQ (reference sequence). CDR3 loop: CASSHRQETGELFF. In DNA, the CDR3 is TGTGCCAGCAGCCATAGACAGGAGACCGGGGAGCTGTTTTTT.

The chain links TRBV27 to TRBJ1-6; no definite D call. V was pared by 2 bases and J by 15 bases, with 14 bases between. CDR3 length equals 13 residues. CDR1 and CDR2 from the germline V gene are MNHEY and SMNVEV (reference sequence). CDR3 DNA: TGTGCCAGCAGTTTAGTAGTCGAGGCGGGCCTCCACTTT. Its protein product is CASSLVVEAGLHF.

This chain links TRBV19 with TRBJ1-1; 7 positions match TRBD1. Germline CDR1 is LNHDA and CDR2 is SQIVND (reference sequence). The CDR3 is 16 amino acids. J gave up 5 bases and V 10 bases, and 19 bases lay outside the gene matches. The CDR3 sequence: CATSTRRGPRGTEAFF. DNA of the CDR3: TGTGCCACTTCCACGAGGAGGGGGCCGAGGGGGACTGAAGCTTTCTTT.

Details on this clone: The germline gene is not matched at one end of the junction; a read error may be the cause. The chain is built from TRBV5-1 and TRBJ2-5; TRBD2 matches 10 bases. Looked up from germline, CDR1 is SGHRS and CDR2 is YFSETQ. The CDR3 covers 15 residues. CDR3 in DNA: TGTGCCAGCAGCTTGAATCCGACTAGCGGGGAGACCCAGTACTTC. Translating gives CASSLNPTSGETQYF.

The chain couples TRBV6-5 to TRBJ1-1; 8 nucleotides agree with TRBD1. The CDR3 loop spans 14 amino acids. In germline, CDR1 is MNHEY, CDR2 SVGAGI. V was pared by 6 bases and J by 1 base, with 4 bases of the junction left unmatched. The CDR3 nucleotides read TGTGCCAGCAGGCCCAGGGGGCAGAACACTGAAGCTTTCTTT. Its translation is CASRPRGQNTEAFF.

V is TRBV6-1 and J is TRBJ1-1, with a possible D match to TRBD1 (5 bases). This CDR3 is 14 amino acids long. The V gene's germline CDR1 is MNHNS and CDR2 SASEGT. The V gene lost 1 base and the J gene lost 5 bases, with 11 bases spanning the gap. The CDR3 loop reads CASSEVQGVTEAFF. The CDR3 coding sequence is TGTGCCAGCAGTGAAGTTCAAGGGGTTACTGAAGCTTTCTTT.

The CDR3 sequence: CATKPMGQTTYNEQFF. In DNA form, the CDR3 reads TGTGCCACGAAACCGATGGGACAGACTACCTACAATGAGCAGTTCTTC. The chain has TRBV19 and TRBJ2-1, with 7 nucleotides matching TRBD1. The CDR3 sequence is 16 residues long. The germline V gene encodes CDR1 LNHDA and CDR2 SQIVND (reference sequence). V lost 10 bases to trimming and J lost 2 bases; unmatched junction nucleotides: 14. Together with reference TRBV19 and TRBJ2-1, the CDR3 gives the full variable domain: DGGITQSPKYLFRKEGQNVTLSCEQNLNHDAMYWYRQDPGQGLRLIYYSQIVNDFQKGDIAEGYSVSREKKESFPLTVTSAQKNPTAFYLCATKPMGQTTYNEQFFGPGTRLTVL.

The chain couples TRBV5-6 to TRBJ2-6; no definite D call. Trimming pared 1 base from V and 2 bases from J, leaving 7 bases between. Germline CDR1 reads SGHDT; CDR2 reads YYEEEE. CDR3 size: 15 residues. CDR3 bases: TGTGCCAGCAGCTTGCCCGGTGCTGGGGCCAACGTCCTGACTTTC. It codes for CASSLPGAGANVLTF.

The genes are TRBV28 and TRBJ2-2, with 11 bases that match TRBD2. CDR1 is MDHEN and CDR2 is SYDVKM in the germline V gene. This CDR3 is built from 20 residues. Trimming at V came to 6 bases and at J to 5 bases, leaving 20 bases not matched to a gene. The CDR3 nucleotides are TGTGCCAGCAGCCGAGGCTCCGGGACTAGCGGTGGTCTTACTACCGGGGAGCTGTTTTTT. Translation: CASSRGSGTSGGLTTGELFF.

This chain uses TRBV18 with TRBJ2-3; unclear D gene. Germline V gene sequence: CDR1 KGHSH, CDR2 LQKENI. V dropped 6 bases and J dropped 4 bases, with 5 bases sitting between them. This CDR3 is 11 amino acids long. CDR3 sequence reads: CASSYSDTQYF. The DNA for the CDR3 is TGTGCCAGCTCCTACTCAGATACGCAGTATTTT.

This sequence joins TRBV7-2 and TRBJ1-4; D might be TRBD1 (5 bases). The CDR3 spans 15 residues. V lost 5 bases to trimming and J lost 5 bases, with 15 bases between them. Germline V CDR1 and CDR2: SGHTA, FQGNSA. The CDR3 sequence is CASSPPGLGNEKLFF. The DNA for the CDR3 is TGTGCCAGCAGCCCTCCGGGACTGGGGAATGAAAAACTGTTTTTT.

The J gene is TRBJ2-1, the V gene TRBV6-5, with 12 nucleotides matching TRBD2. CDR1 is MNHEY, CDR2 SVGAGI, per germline. V gave up 4 bases and J gave up 4 bases; unmatched junction bases: 5. CDR3 length: 16 amino acids. CDR3 coding DNA: TGTGCCAGCAGTTCCGGGACTAGCGGGCCGTACAATGAGCAGTTCTTC. It translates to CASSSGTSGPYNEQFF.